The 14 T cell receptor beta chains reported below all come from one sample, sequenced in a study of regulatory T cells. Whole-study results and caveats: Hydrophobic residues at CDR3 positions 6 and 7 were enriched in conventional CD4+ T cells of CD3G-deficient patients.

Which antigens these TCRs recognize remains unknown. Amplification used 52 TRBV primers and 13 TRBJ primers. TCRdb keeps only in-frame clones here, not all; method: immunoSEQ multiplex PCR. This table holds about 35,000 clones, roughly 90% found once. The material sequenced was conventional CD4+ T cells sorted from blood. These TCRs come from a person under 30 with CD3G deficiency.

The gene calls are TRBV5-1 and TRBJ2-6, with unresolved D. Germline CDR1 reads SGHRS; CDR2 reads YFSETQ. V was trimmed by 0 bases and J by 2 bases, leaving 3 bases between them. CDR3 length: 14 amino acids. The DNA of the CDR3 is TGCGCCAGCAGCTTGGACGCTGGGGCCAACGTCCTGACTTTC. Amino acids: CASSLDAGANVLTF.

The chain recombines TRBV7-2 with TRBJ2-1, with 11 bases fitting TRBD2. The CDR3 covers 18 residues. Looked up from germline, CDR1 is SGHTA and CDR2 is FQGNSA. The CDR3 DNA is TGTGCTTGGGTGGGGGATGACCTCGGGACTAGCGGTTACAATGAGCAGTTCTTC. Translation: CAWVGDDLGTSGYNEQFF.

The V call is TRBV6-6, the J call TRBJ1-4; 9 nucleotides match TRBD1. Germline assignment: CDR1 MNHNY and CDR2 SVGAGI (reference sequence). J was trimmed by 8 bases and V by 2 bases; bases with no gene match: 3. The CDR3 runs 14 residues. The CDR3 loop reads CASSYGTGSEKLFF. The CDR3 nucleotides are TGTGCCAGCAGTTACGGGACAGGGAGCGAAAAACTGTTTTTT.

This clone has just one count. This chain joins TRBV5-1 and TRBJ2-6; tentatively, D is TRBD2 (6 bases). CDR3 length: 17 amino acids. Germline V gene sequence: CDR1 SGHRS, CDR2 YFSETQ. V lost 2 bases to trimming and J lost 2 bases, with 14 bases between them. CDR3 DNA sequence: TGCGCCAGCAGCTTCGGGTCCGGAGGGGCTGGGGCCAACGTCCTGACTTTC. Residues: CASSFGSGGAGANVLTF.

V usage is TRBV7-9 and J usage is TRBJ2-7; 10 bases match TRBD1. Germline CDR1 SEHNR, CDR2 FQNEAQ (reference sequence). V lost 1 base and J lost 3; bases outside the gene matches: 3. The CDR3 length is 15 residues. Here the CDR3 reads CASSLGDRGNYEQYF. The CDR3 bases are TGTGCCAGCAGCTTAGGGGACAGGGGAAACTACGAGCAGTACTTC.

The chain joins TRBV5-1 to TRBJ2-3, with D perhaps being TRBD1 or TRBD2 (6 bases each). This CDR3 is 15 amino acids long. CDR1 and CDR2 (germline): SGHRS, YFSETQ. V lost 0 bases, J lost 4 bases, and 12 bases lay in between. CDR3 sequence reads: CASSLEGGRPDTQYF. CDR3 sequence (DNA): TGCGCCAGCAGCTTGGAGGGGGGACGTCCAGATACGCAGTATTTT.

The CDR3 DNA follows: TGTGCCAGCAGCTTAGCGCCCGGGAAGACACCCCTCCACTTT. Protein product: CASSLAPGKTPLHF. V gene TRBV7-2 combines with J gene TRBJ1-6; unclear D gene. Germline CDR1 reads SGHTA; CDR2 reads FQGNSA. There are 14 residues in the CDR3. V was pared by 0 bases and J by 11 bases, with 11 bases between. The full variable domain, its missing parts supplied by reference TRBV7-2 and TRBJ1-6, is GAGVSQSPSNKVTEKGKDVELRCDPISGHTALYWYRQSLGQGLEFLIYFQGNSAPDKSGLPSDRFSAERTGGSVSTLTIQRTQQEDSAVYLCASSLAPGKTPLHFGNGTRLTVT.

The chain employs TRBV10-3 and TRBJ2-7, with 7 bases matching TRBD2. The length of the CDR3 is 11 residues. CDR1 is ENHRY and CDR2 is SYGVKD in the germline V gene. V dropped 6 bases and J dropped 6; count of bases not matched to a gene: 2. CDR3 sequence reads: CAISSGGEQYF. The CDR3 coding sequence is TGTGCCATCAGCTCGGGGGGCGAGCAGTACTTC.

The chain joins TRBV28 to TRBJ2-7; 8 bases agree with TRBD2. V dropped 6 bases and J dropped 5; count of bases not matched to a gene: 12. CDR1 is MDHEN and CDR2 is SYDVKM in the germline V gene. This CDR3 is built from 15 residues. CDR3 bases: TGTGCCAGCAGCCTCATAAGCGCGGGAGGAAACGAGCAGTACTTC. This translates into CASSLISAGGNEQYF.

The rearrangement joins TRBV6-1 to TRBJ1-1; D uncertain. There are 13 residues in the CDR3. The V end lost 5 bases, the J end lost 4 bases, and 11 bases lay between the germline ends. CDR1 and CDR2 from the germline V gene are MNHNS and SASEGT. The CDR3 coding sequence is TGTGCCAGCAGTCGGTACCGGGGCACTGAAGCTTTCTTT. This encodes CASSRYRGTEAFF.

This sequence joins TRBV5-1 and TRBJ1-1; D gene uncertain. This CDR3 is built from 13 residues. Germline V CDR1 and CDR2: SGHRS, YFSETQ. V was shortened by 4 bases and J by 1 base, with 8 bases between the two germline ends. CDR3 DNA sequence: TGCGCCAGCAGCCGGCAGTGGAACACTGAAGCTTTCTTT. It codes for CASSRQWNTEAFF.

The rearrangement links TRBV28 to TRBJ2-7; D is ambiguous. Germline-derived CDR1 and CDR2 are MDHEN and SYDVKM. Trimming took 2 bases from V and 8 from J, leaving 16 bases between them. This CDR3 contains 14 residues. The CDR3 nucleotides are TGTGCCAGCAGTTTAGAGGTAGGGCTTAACCAGCAGTACTTC. This encodes CASSLEVGLNQQYF.

The chain uses TRBV5-5 and TRBJ2-1; D gene ambiguous. Germline CDR1 and CDR2: SGHKS and YYEKEE (reference sequence). The length of the CDR3 is 15 residues. V lost 0 bases, J lost 2 bases, and 9 bases lay in between. The CDR3 sequence: CASSLGGGPYNEQFF. Here the CDR3 DNA reads TGTGCCAGCAGCTTGGGCGGCGGCCCCTACAATGAGCAGTTCTTC.

This clone has a handful of counts. This chain uses TRBV10-3 with TRBJ2-7; 8 positions agree with TRBD2. This CDR3 region has 13 residues. The germline gives CDR1 ENHRY, CDR2 SYGVKD. After removal of 8 bases from V and 1 base from J, the junction contained 4 bases not matched to a gene. The CDR3 loop is CAISREGSYEQYF. The CDR3 nucleotides are TGTGCCATCTCCCGGGAGGGTTCCTACGAGCAGTACTTC.